This T cell receptor beta chain was found in a study of regulatory T cells in long-lasting Graves disease. Study-level findings and limits: Persistent disease preferred TRBV28, TRBJ1-2 and TRBJ2-5. Sampling was limited to peripheral blood rather than thyroid tissue.

Time point here: newly diagnosed GD, antithyroid drugs for less than 3 months. Isolated PBMC RNA provided the starting material for the TCR library. In this cohort, patients came from an endocrinology department located in Xi'an, China. Germline V gene lookup returns CDR1 SGHRS and CDR2 YFSETQ. This CDR3 region has 16 residues. This clonotype was detected many times. Its specificity is unknown. One junction end does not reproduce the germline sequence, and a read error may be involved. Assembly of TCR beta libraries relied on iRepertoire HTBI primers together with Arm-PCR of CDR3 regions. Each CDR3 protein gets one entry after TCRdb re-called the multiplex PCR reads with MiXCR. The sample lists 250,000 or so distinct CDR3 sequences; 18% were seen once. The same data also went into a second study, on T cells in Graves' hyperthyroidism and ophthalmopathy.

The source material was peripheral blood mononuclear cells (PBMCs), sampled at new diagnosis, from a patient treated with antithyroid drugs. This receptor was taken from a woman aged 25-40 years with Graves disease. This chain connects TRBV5-1 to TRBJ2-3; D not certain. DNA for the CDR3: TGTGCCAGCAGCTTGGGGTCAGTCGGAAGCACAGATACGCAGTATTTT. Translated: CASSLGSVGSTDTQYF. Filled out from reference TRBV5-1 and TRBJ2-3, the complete variable domain reads KAGVTQTPRYLIKTRGQQVTLSCSPISGHRSVSWYQQTPGQGLQFLFEYFSETQRNKGNFPGRFSGRQFSNSRSEMNVSTLELGDSALYLCASSLGSVGSTDTQYFGPGTRLTVL.